Reported below is one T cell receptor (beta chain). The data were taken from a study of blood T cells in healthy people across ages. Study background: Per every two T cells, about one barcoded beta molecule was captured by template switching.

A second PCR of 7 to 11 cycles used a sample-barcoded 5' primer and a J-beta primer mix. Each CDR3 protein gets one entry after TCRdb re-called the 5' RACE reads with MiXCR. The data show about 750,000 distinct CDR3 sequences, roughly 50% seen once. Trimming at V came to 2 bases and at J to 5 bases, leaving 10 bases not matched to a gene. Per germline, CDR1 SEHNR and CDR2 FQNEAQ (reference sequence). The CDR3 runs to 17 residues. Sequences were obtained from blood. The sequence was collected from an elderly man in good health. The V call is TRBV7-9, the J call TRBJ2-2, with TRBD1 matching over 8 bases. The CDR3 region has the DNA TGTGCCAGCAGCTTACTTCGTACAGGGGGAAGAACCGGGGAGCTGTTTTTT. Translating it yields CASSLLRTGGRTGELFF.